This T cell receptor (beta chain) came from a study of blood T cell repertoires in COVID-19. The V end was cut by 4 bases, the J end by 5 bases, with 14 bases between. The CDR3 covers 14 residues. The germline V gene has CDR1 SNHLY and CDR2 FYNNEI. Assay: immunoSEQ multiplex PCR; the TCRdb copy retains only in-frame clones and omits some. The sample carries 250,000 to 400,000 clones, roughly 88% recorded once. Sequencing was performed on peripheral blood. The sequence was obtained from a woman aged 25 to 39 with COVID-19, enrolled during active disease. This sequence joins TRBV2 and TRBJ2-5; possibly TRBD2 for D (6 bases). CDR3 in DNA: TGTGCCAGCAGTGTGACTAGAGTGGTTGAGACCCAGTACTTC. This encodes CASSVTRVVETQYF.